These 15 T cell receptor beta chains came from one sample sequenced in a study of blood T cell repertoires in COVID-19. This table comes from immunoSEQ multiplex PCR, and its TCRdb copy is limited to in-frame clones, with some not included. The sample lists some 93,000 clones; around 79% were seen once. Sequencing was performed on peripheral blood. The receptors originated from a human donor in a cohort sampled during active COVID-19.

This clone came up a few times. The rearrangement links TRBV15 to TRBJ1-5; D might be TRBD1 (6 bases). The CDR3 totals 14 residues. Germline CDR1 reads LNHNV; CDR2 reads YYDKDF (reference sequence). Trimming removed 6 bases from V and 3 bases from J, with 12 bases in between. CDR3 coding DNA: TGTGCCACCAGTGGCGGGGGCGACAATCAGCCCCAGCATTTT. Its protein is CATSGGGDNQPQHF.

The chain links TRBV10-3 to TRBJ1-5; 9 bases fit TRBD1. V lost 10 bases to trimming and J lost 7 bases; unmatched junction nucleotides: 5. The CDR3 loop spans 12 amino acids. Germline CDR1 and CDR2: ENHRY and SYGVKD. The CDR3 DNA follows: TGTGCCACGGGACAGGGTGGACAGCCCCAGCATTTT. It encodes CATGQGGQPQHF.

The table lists this clone with a few counts. The chain uses TRBV6-5 and TRBJ1-2; TRBD1 agrees at 8 bases. Germline-derived CDR1 and CDR2 are MNHEY and SVGAGI. V shed 6 bases, J shed 1 base, and the junction held 4 bases outside the gene matches. This CDR3 contains 14 residues. CDR3 in DNA: TGTGCCAGCAGCCCGACAGGGGATAACTATGGCTACACCTTC. Encoded protein: CASSPTGDNYGYTF.

CDR3 region: CASRDRDRRQTQYF. In DNA, the CDR3 is TGTGCCAGCAGAGACCGGGACAGGCGGCAGACCCAGTACTTC. The chain carries TRBV2 and TRBJ2-5, with 8 bases lining up with TRBD1. CDR1 and CDR2 from the germline V gene are SNHLY and FYNNEI. J gave up 6 bases and V 6 bases, and 9 bases lay outside the gene matches. The CDR3 consists of 14 residues.

The rearrangement links TRBV4-2 to TRBJ1-2; 12 nucleotides agree with TRBD1. The germline gives CDR1 LGHNA, CDR2 YNFKEQ. The CDR3 length is 16 residues. The V segment lost 7 bases and the J segment 1 base; nucleotides outside the gene matches: 7. CDR3 sequence (DNA): TGTGCCAGCATTCCGGGACAGGGGGCGGTTAACTATGGCTACACCTTC. It specifies CASIPGQGAVNYGYTF.

The chain employs TRBV7-8 and TRBJ1-2, with a tentative D call TRBD1 (6 bases). The length of the CDR3 is 12 residues. V was cut by 4 bases and J by 8 bases, with 11 bases left in between. Germline CDR1 is SGHVS and CDR2 is FQNEAQ. In DNA form, the CDR3 reads TGTGCCAGCAGCTACAACAGGGTCGGCTACACCTTC. Its protein product is CASSYNRVGYTF.

V and J are TRBV7-6 and TRBJ2-2; possible D gene TRBD1, 5 bases. V dropped 1 base and J dropped 6 bases, with 6 bases sitting between them. The length of the CDR3 is 13 residues. Germline loops: CDR1 SGHVS, CDR2 FNYEAQ. CDR3 sequence (DNA): TGTGCCAGCAGCTTAGGGGGCTCCGGGGAGCTGTTTTTT. Its protein is CASSLGGSGELFF.

V and J are TRBV27 and TRBJ1-3, with no clear D. The germline V gene encodes CDR1 MNHEY and CDR2 SMNVEV (reference sequence). V lost 6 bases and J 4 bases, leaving 10 bases between the germline ends. The CDR3 covers 13 residues. The CDR3 loop reads CASSIAFGNTIYF. The CDR3 DNA reads TGTGCCAGCAGCATCGCGTTCGGAAACACCATATATTTT.

The chain joins TRBV4-3 to TRBJ2-1; tentative D call: TRBD1 (5 bases). The V gene lost 0 bases and the J gene lost 15 bases, with 15 bases spanning the gap. The CDR3 runs 13 residues. Per the germline V gene, CDR1 is LGHNA and CDR2 is YSLEER. The CDR3 sequence is CASSQDRTGLAFF. CDR3 coding DNA: TGCGCCAGCAGCCAAGATCGAACAGGTTTGGCGTTCTTC.

J is TRBJ2-7 and V is TRBV11-2, with D hard to call. The V end lost 6 bases, the J end lost 1 base, and 10 bases lay between the germline ends. Germline V CDR1 and CDR2: SGHAT, FQNNGV. This CDR3 has 13 residues. The CDR3 bases are TGTGCCAGCAGATCTCTCCTATCCTACGAGCAGTACTTC. Translation gives CASRSLLSYEQYF.

The chain employs TRBV12-3 or TRBV12-4 and TRBJ2-7; D is perhaps TRBD2 (6 bases). V lost 6 bases to trimming and J lost 6 bases, with 12 bases between them. The CDR3 totals 12 residues. The DNA for the CDR3 is TGTGCCAGCAGCCCTTGGACTACCGAGCAGTACTTC. This codes for CASSPWTTEQYF.

This clone was picked up a small number of times. This chain joins TRBV5-5 and TRBJ2-5; possible D gene TRBD1, 5 bases. V lost 3 bases and J lost 3, with 12 bases in between. Germline-derived CDR1 and CDR2 are SGHKS and YYEKEE (reference sequence). The CDR3 covers 14 residues. The CDR3 here is CASSSSTGKETQYF. The CDR3 nucleotides are TGTGCCAGCAGCTCCAGTACAGGAAAAGAGACCCAGTACTTC.

The chain employs TRBV11-3 and TRBJ2-1, with 9 bases matching TRBD2. Germline V gene sequence: CDR1 SGHNT, CDR2 YENEEA. This CDR3 is built from 15 residues. Germline trimming cut 4 bases from V and 7 bases from J; bases unmatched to any gene: 8. CDR3 amino acids: CASSSTREGLNEQFF. CDR3 in DNA: TGTGCCAGCAGCTCTACGCGGGAGGGCCTGAATGAGCAGTTCTTC. Full variable domain (outside the CDR3, taken from reference TRBV11-3 and TRBJ2-1): EAGVVQSPRYKIIEKKQPVAFWCNPISGHNTLYWYLQNLGQGPELLIRYENEEAVDDSQLPKDRFSAERLKGVDSTLKIQPAELGDSAVYLCASSSTREGLNEQFFGPGTRLTVL.

As DNA, the CDR3 is TGTGCCAGCAGTTACTGGGCCTCGGCGGGAGGGACTGAAGCTTTCTTT. It translates to CASSYWASAGGTEAFF. V gene TRBV6-5 combines with J gene TRBJ1-1; no definite D call. CDR1 and CDR2 (germline): MNHEY, SVGAGI. V was clipped by 1 base and J by 5 bases, with 17 bases between them. The CDR3 extends over 16 amino acids.

Comment on this clone: Other nucleotide sequences from this sample produce the same CDR3. The CDR3 DNA reads TGTGCCAGCAGCTTAGGGCTAGCGGGAGTCTACAATGAGCAGTTCTTC. This sequence encodes CASSLGLAGVYNEQFF. The rearrangement joins TRBV7-9 to TRBJ2-1, with 10 bases that match TRBD2. The CDR3 is 16 residues long. Losses at the gene ends were 1 base for V and 3 bases for J; bases not matched to a gene: 3. Per germline, CDR1 SEHNR and CDR2 FQNEAQ (reference sequence).